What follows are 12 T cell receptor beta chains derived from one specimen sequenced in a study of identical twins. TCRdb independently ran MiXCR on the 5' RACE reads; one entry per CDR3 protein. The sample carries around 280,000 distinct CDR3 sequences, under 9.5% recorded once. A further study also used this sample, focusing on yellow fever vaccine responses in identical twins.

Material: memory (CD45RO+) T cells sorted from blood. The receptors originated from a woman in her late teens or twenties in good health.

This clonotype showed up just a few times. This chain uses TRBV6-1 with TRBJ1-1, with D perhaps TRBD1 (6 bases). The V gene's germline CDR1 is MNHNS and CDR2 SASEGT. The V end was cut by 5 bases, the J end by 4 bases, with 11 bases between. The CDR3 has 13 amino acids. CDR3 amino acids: CASSRQDRTEAFF. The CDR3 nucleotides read TGTGCCAGCAGTAGACAGGATCGCACTGAAGCTTTCTTT.

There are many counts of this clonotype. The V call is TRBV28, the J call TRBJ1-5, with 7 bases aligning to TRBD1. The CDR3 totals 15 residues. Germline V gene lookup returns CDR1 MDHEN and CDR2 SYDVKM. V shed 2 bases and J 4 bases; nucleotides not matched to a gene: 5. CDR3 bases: TGTGCCAGCAGTTTAACGGACAGGCGGAATCAGCCCCAGCATTTT. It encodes CASSLTDRRNQPQHF.

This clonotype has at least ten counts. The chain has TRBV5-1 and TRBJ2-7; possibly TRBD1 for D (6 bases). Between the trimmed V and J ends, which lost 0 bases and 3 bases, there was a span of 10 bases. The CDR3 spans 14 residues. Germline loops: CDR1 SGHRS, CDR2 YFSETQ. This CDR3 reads CASSLGGTSYEQYF. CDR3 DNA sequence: TGCGCCAGCAGCTTGGGAGGGACAAGCTACGAGCAGTACTTC.

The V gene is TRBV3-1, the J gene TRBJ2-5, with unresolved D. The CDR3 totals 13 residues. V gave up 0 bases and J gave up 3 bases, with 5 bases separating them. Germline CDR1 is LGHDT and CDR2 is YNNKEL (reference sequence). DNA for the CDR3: TGTGCCAGCAGCCAAGATTGGAAAGAGACCCAGTACTTC. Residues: CASSQDWKETQYF.

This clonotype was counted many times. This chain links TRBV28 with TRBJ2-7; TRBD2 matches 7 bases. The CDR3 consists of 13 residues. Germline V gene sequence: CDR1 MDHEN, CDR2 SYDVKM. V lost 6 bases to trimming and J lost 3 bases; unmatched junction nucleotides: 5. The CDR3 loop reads CASRAGVSYEQYF. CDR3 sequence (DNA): TGTGCCAGCAGGGCGGGGGTAAGCTACGAGCAGTACTTC. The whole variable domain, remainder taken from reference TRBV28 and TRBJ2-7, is DVKVTQSSRYLVKRTGEKVFLECVQDMDHENMFWYRQDPGLGLRLIYFSYDVKMKEKGDIPEGYSVSREKKERFSLILESASTNQTSMYLCASRAGVSYEQYFGPGTRLTVT.

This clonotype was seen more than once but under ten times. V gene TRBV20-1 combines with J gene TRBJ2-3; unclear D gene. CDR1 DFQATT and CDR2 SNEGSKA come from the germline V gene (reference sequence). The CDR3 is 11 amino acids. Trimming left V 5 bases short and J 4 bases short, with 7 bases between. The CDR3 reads CSARWADTQYF. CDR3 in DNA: TGCAGTGCTCGATGGGCAGATACGCAGTATTTT.

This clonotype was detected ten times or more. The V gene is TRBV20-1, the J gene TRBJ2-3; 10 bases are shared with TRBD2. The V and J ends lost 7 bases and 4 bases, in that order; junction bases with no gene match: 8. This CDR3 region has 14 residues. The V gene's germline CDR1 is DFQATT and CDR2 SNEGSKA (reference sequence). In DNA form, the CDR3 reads TGCAGTGGCGCGACTAGCGGGCGAGCAGATACGCAGTATTTT. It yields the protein CSGATSGRADTQYF.

Here the CDR3 reads CATSRGGSGNTIYF. CDR3 DNA: TGTGCCACCAGCAGAGGCGGGAGTGGAAACACCATATATTTT. The J gene is TRBJ1-3, the V gene TRBV15; D not resolved. CDR3 length: 14 residues. V lost 1 base and J 3 bases, leaving 7 bases between the germline ends. Germline CDR1 and CDR2: LNHNV and YYDKDF (reference sequence).

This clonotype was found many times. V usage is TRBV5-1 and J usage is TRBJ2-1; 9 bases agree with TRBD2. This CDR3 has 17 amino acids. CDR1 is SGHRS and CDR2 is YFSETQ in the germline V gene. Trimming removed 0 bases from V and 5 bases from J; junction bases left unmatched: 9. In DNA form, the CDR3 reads TGCGCCAGCAGCTTGGGTACTCTAGCGGGGCCCAACAATGAGCAGTTCTTC. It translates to CASSLGTLAGPNNEQFF.

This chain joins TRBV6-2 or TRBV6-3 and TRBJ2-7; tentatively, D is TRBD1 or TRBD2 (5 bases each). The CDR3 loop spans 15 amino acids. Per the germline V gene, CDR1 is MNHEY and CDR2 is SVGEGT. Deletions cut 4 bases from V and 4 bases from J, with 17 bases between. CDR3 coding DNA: TGTGCCAGCAGTTCCCCGGGACCCCAGTGGTACGAGCAGTACTTC. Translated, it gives CASSSPGPQWYEQYF.

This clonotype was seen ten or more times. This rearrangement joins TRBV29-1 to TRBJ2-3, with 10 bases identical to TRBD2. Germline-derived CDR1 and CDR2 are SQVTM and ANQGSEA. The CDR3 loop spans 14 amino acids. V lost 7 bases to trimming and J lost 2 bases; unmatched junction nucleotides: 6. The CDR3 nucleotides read TGCAGCGCTAGCGGGAGTGGGTACACAGATACGCAGTATTTT. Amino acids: CSASGSGYTDTQYF.

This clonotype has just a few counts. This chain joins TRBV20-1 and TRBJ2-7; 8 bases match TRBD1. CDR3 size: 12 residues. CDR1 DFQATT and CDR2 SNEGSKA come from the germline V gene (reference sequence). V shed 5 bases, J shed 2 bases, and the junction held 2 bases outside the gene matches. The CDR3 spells CSASDRAYEQYF. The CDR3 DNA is TGCAGTGCTTCGGACAGGGCCTACGAGCAGTACTTC.